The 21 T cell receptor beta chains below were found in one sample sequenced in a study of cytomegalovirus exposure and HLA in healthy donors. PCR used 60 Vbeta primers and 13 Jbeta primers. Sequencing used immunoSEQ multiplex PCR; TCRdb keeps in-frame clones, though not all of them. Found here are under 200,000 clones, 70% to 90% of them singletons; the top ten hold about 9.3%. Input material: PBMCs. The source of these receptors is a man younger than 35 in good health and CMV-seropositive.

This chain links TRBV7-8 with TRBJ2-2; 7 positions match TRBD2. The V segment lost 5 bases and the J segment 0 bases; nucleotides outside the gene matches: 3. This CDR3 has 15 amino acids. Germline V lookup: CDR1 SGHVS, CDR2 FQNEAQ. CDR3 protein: CASSPGGTNTGELFF. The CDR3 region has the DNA TGTGCCAGCAGCCCGGGGGGTACGAACACCGGGGAGCTGTTTTTT.

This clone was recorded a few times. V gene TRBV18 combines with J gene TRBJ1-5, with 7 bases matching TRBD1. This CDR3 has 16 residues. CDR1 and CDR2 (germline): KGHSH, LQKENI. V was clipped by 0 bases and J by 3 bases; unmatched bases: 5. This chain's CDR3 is CASSPPQGSANQPQHF. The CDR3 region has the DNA TGTGCCAGCTCACCACCACAGGGGTCGGCCAATCAGCCCCAGCATTTT.

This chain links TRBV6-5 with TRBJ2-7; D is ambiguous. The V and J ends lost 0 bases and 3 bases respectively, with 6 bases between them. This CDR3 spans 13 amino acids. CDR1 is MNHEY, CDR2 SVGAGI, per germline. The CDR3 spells CASSYSTLYEQYF. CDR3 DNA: TGTGCCAGCAGTTACTCGACACTCTACGAGCAGTACTTC.

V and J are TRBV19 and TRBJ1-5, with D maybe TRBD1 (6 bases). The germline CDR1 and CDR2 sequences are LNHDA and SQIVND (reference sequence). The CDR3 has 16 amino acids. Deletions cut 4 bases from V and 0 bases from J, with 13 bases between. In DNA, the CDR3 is TGTGCCAGTAGTACCAGGGACACCGTTAGCAATCAGCCCCAGCATTTT. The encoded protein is CASSTRDTVSNQPQHF. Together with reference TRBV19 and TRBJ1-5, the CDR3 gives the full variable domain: DGGITQSPKYLFRKEGQNVTLSCEQNLNHDAMYWYRQDPGQGLRLIYYSQIVNDFQKGDIAEGYSVSREKKESFPLTVTSAQKNPTAFYLCASSTRDTVSNQPQHFGDGTRLSIL.

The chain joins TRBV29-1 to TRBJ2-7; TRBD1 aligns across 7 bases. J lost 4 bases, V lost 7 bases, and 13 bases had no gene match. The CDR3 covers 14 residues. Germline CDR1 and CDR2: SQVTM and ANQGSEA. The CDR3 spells CSARGHGGSYEQYF. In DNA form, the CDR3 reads TGCAGCGCTAGGGGGCATGGTGGGTCTTACGAGCAGTACTTC.

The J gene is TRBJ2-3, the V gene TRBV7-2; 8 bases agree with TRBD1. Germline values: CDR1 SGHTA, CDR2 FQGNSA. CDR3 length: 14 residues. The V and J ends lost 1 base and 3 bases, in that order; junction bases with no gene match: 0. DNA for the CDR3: TGTGCCAGCAGCTTAGGGACAGGGACAGATACGCAGTATTTT. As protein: CASSLGTGTDTQYF.

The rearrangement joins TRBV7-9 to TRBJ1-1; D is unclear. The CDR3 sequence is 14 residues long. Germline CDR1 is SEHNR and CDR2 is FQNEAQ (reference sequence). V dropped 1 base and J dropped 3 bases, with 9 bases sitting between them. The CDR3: CASSLVAGHTEAFF. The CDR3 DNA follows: TGTGCCAGCAGCTTAGTCGCAGGCCACACTGAAGCTTTCTTT.

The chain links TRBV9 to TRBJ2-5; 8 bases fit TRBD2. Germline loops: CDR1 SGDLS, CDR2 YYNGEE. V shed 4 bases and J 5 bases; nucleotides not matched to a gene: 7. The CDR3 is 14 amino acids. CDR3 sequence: CASSQSGGGETQYF. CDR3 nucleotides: TGTGCCAGCAGCCAAAGCGGGGGTGGGGAGACCCAGTACTTC.

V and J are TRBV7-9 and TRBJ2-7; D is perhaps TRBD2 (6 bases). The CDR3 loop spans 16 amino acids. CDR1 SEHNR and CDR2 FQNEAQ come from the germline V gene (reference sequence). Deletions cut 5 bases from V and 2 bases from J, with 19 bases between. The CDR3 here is CASSPSSGTGTYEQYF. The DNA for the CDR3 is TGTGCCAGCAGCCCGAGCTCGGGGACTGGGACCTACGAGCAGTACTTC.

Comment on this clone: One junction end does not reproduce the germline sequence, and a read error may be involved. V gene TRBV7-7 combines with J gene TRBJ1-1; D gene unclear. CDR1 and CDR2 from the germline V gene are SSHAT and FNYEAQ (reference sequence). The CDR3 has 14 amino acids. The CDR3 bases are TGTGCTAGCAGCCCCGGAGGGTTTGACACTGAAGCTTTCTTT. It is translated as CASSPGGFDTEAFF.

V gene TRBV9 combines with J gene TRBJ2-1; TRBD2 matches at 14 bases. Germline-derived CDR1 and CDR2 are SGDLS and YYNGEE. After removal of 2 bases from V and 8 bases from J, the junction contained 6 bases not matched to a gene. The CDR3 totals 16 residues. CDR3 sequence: CASSVGLAGGLDEQFF. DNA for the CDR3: TGTGCCAGCAGCGTCGGACTAGCGGGGGGTTTGGATGAGCAGTTCTTC.

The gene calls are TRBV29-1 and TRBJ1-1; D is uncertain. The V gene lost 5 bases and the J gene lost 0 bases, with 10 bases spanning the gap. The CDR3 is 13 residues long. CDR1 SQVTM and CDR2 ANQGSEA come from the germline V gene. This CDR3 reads CSVQNRLNTEAFF. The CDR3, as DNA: TGCAGCGTTCAGAATCGTCTGAACACTGAAGCTTTCTTT. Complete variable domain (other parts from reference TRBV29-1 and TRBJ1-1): SAVISQKPSRDICQRGTSLTIQCQVDSQVTMMFWYRQQPGQSLTLIATANQGSEATYESGFVIDKFPISRPNLTFSTLTVSNMSPEDSSIYLCSVQNRLNTEAFFGQGTRLTVV.

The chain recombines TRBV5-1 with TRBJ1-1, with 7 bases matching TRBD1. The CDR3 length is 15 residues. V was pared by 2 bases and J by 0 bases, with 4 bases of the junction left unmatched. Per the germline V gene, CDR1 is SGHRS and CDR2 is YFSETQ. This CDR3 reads CASSFTGALNTEAFF. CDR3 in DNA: TGCGCCAGCAGCTTCACAGGGGCACTGAACACTGAAGCTTTCTTT.

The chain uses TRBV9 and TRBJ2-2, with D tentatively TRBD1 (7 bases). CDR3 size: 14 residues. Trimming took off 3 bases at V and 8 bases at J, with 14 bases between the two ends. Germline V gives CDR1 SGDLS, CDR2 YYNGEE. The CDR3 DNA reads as TGTGCCAGCAGCGCGGGGGACAGATCAGGGGAGCTGTTTTTT. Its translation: CASSAGDRSGELFF.

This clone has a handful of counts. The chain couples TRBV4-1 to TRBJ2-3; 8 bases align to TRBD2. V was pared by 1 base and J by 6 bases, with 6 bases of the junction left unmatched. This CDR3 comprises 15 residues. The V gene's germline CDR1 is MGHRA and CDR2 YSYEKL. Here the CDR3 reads CASSQVATSVDTQYF. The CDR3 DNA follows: TGCGCCAGCAGCCAAGTAGCGACTAGCGTCGATACGCAGTATTTT.

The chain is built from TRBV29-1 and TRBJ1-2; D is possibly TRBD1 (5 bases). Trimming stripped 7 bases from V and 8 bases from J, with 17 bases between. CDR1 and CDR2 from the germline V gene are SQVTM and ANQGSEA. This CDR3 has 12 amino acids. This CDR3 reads CSAGGGDGGYTF. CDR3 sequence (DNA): TGCAGCGCCGGAGGAGGGGACGGAGGCTACACCTTC.

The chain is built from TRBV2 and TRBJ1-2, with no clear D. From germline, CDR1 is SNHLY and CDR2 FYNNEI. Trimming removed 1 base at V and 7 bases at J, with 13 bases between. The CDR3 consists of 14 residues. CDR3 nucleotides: TGTGCCAGCAGTGAAGTCCCCAACCCCGGTGGCTACACCTTC. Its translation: CASSEVPNPGGYTF.

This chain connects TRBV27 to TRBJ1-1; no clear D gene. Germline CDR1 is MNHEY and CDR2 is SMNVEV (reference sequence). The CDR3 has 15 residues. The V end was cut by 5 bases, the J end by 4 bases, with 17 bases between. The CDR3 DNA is TGTGCCAGCAGTCCGATCCTATCACTCGGCACTGAAGCTTTCTTT. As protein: CASSPILSLGTEAFF.

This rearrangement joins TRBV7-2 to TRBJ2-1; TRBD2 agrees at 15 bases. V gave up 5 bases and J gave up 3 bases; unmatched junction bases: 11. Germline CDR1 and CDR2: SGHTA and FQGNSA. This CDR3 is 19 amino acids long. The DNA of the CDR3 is TGTGCCAGCAGCCAGGGACTAGCGGGGGGCTACCGGAGCTACAATGAGCAGTTCTTC. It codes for CASSQGLAGGYRSYNEQFF.

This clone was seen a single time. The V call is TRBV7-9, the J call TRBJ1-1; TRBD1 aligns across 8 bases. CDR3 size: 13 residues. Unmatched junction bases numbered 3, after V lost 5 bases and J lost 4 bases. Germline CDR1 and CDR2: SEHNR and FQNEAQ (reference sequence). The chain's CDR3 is CASSGTGGTEAFF. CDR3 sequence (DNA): TGTGCCAGCAGCGGAACAGGGGGCACTGAAGCTTTCTTT.

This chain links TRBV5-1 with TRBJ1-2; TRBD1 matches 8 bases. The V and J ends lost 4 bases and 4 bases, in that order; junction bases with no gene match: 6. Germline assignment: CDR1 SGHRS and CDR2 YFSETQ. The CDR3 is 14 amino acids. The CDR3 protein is CASSPRDRPYGYTF. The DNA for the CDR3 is TGCGCCAGCAGCCCCCGGGACAGGCCCTATGGCTACACCTTC.